The rows below give T cell receptor beta chains drawn from one sample of a study of cytomegalovirus exposure and HLA in healthy donors. Repertoires were generated with immunoSEQ multiplex PCR, while TCRdb's copy carries only in-frame clones and drops some. The data hold about 130,000 clones, with 78% observed a single time. The sequenced sample was PBMCs. The source is a female donor in good health and CMV-seronegative. Each CDR3 is given with its conserved first and last residue. D genes are given only for firm matches. Where a row states a size, it is once, few, many or the class of an expanded clone; other rows omit it.

NA TRBJ2-5 NA TRBV23-1 TGCGCCAGCAGTCAATCGGAAGGGGAAGAGACCCAGTACTTC CASSQSEGEETQYF
TRBD2 TRBJ2-7 NA TRBV5-1 TGCGCCAGCAGCTTGGGGGCGGGAGCCTACTCCTACGAGCAGTACTTC CASSLGAGAYSYEQYF
NA TRBJ1-5 NA TRBV7-2 TGTGCCAGCAGCTTAGCAGCGGATCAGCCCCAGCATTTT CASSLAADQPQHF
TRBD1 TRBJ1-3 NA TRBV2 TGTGCCAGCAGGGACAGGGGATCCACCATATATTTT CASRDRGSTIYF
NA TRBJ2-3 NA TRBV13 TGTGCCAGCAGCTTAGTAGGGGCTGATACGCAGTATTTT CASSLVGADTQYF
NA TRBJ1-2 NA TRBV5-1 TGCGCCAGCAGCTTGGCCGCCCTAAACTATGGCTACACCTTC CASSLAALNYGYTF
TRBD2 TRBJ2-1 NA TRBV7-2 TGTGCCAGCAGCTTAGCGTTTAGCGGGAATTCCTACAATGAGCAGTTCTTC CASSLAFSGNSYNEQFF
TRBD1 TRBJ2-7 few TRBV4-2 TGTGCCAGCAGCCAAGGACAGGGTGGGGTCTACGAGCAGTACTTC CASSQGQGGVYEQYF
NA TRBJ2-7 NA TRBV28 TGTGCCAGCCTTAATGGACAGTTTCCTGCCTACGAGCAGTACTTC CASLNGQFPAYEQYF
NA TRBJ1-4 NA TRBV5-6 TGTGCCAGCAGCCTGAAGGGACCAGGGGCTGAAAAACTGTTTTTT CASSLKGPGAEKLFF
NA TRBJ2-5 NA TRBV28 TGTGCCAGCAGTTCGGTAGAAGCAGAGACCCAGTACTTC CASSSVEAETQYF
TRBD2 TRBJ2-2 NA TRBV5-1 TGCGCCAGCAGCGGACTAGCGGGATCCAACACCGGGGAGCTGTTTTTT CASSGLAGSNTGELFF
TRBD1 TRBJ1-1 NA TRBV27 TGTGCCAGCAGTCGACAGGGGGCAGCGTACACTGAAGCCTTCTTT CASSRQGAAYTEAFF
NA TRBJ2-3 NA TRBV12-5 TGTGCTAGTGGTTTGGCCGGGACTAGCACAGATACGCAGTATTTT CASGLAGTSTDTQYF
NA TRBJ2-4 once TRBV29-1 TGCAGCGTTGAGTTTCAGGGGCGGGCCAAAAACATTCAGTACTTC CSVEFQGRAKNIQYF
TRBD1 TRBJ1-1 few TRBV29-1 TGCAGCGTACGACAGGGTTCTGACCGGACTGAAGCTTTCTTT CSVRQGSDRTEAFF
TRBD2 TRBJ2-5 NA TRBV4-2 TGTGCCAGCAGCCAAGATAGGAGCGGGATAAGTGGAGAGACCCAGTACTTC CASSQDRSGISGETQYF
NA TRBJ2-5 NA TRBV28 TGTGCCAGCAGTTCTCTGACAAGTAGACGAGAGACCCAGTACTTC CASSSLTSRRETQYF
NA TRBJ1-4 NA TRBV30 TGTGCCTGGAGTGTACCGGACACCGCTGTGGAAAAACTGTTTTTT CAWSVPDTAVEKLFF
TRBD2 TRBJ2-7 NA TRBV5-6 TGTGCCAGCAGCTTGTGGGGGACTAGCGGACCAGGCTACGAGCAGTACTTC CASSLWGTSGPGYEQYF
TRBD1 TRBJ1-6 NA TRBV28 TGTGCCAGCAGTTTGGTTCAGGGGGGAATCTCCTATAATTCACCCCTCCACTTT CASSLVQGGISYNSPLHF
TRBD2 TRBJ2-7 NA TRBV5-1 TGCGCCAGCAGCTCTCTGACTAGCGGGATTATAAGCGAGCAGTACTTC CASSSLTSGIISEQYF
TRBD1 TRBJ1-3 NA TRBV7-2 TGTGCCAGCAGCCGGGACAGCTCTGGAAACACCATATATTTT CASSRDSSGNTIYF
NA TRBJ2-3 few TRBV29-1 TGCAGCGCCCGGACTGGCACAGATACGCAGTATTTT CSARTGTDTQYF
TRBD2 TRBJ2-7 NA TRBV2 TGTGCCAGCAGTCCCCAAGGGGTTAGCGGGTACGAGCAGTACTTC CASSPQGVSGYEQYF
NA TRBJ1-2 NA TRBV7-9 TGTGCCAGCAGCTTAGTGGAGGGCCGTGGCTACACCTTC CASSLVEGRGYTF
NA TRBJ2-5 NA TRBV9 TGTGCCAGCAGCGTAGAAGGTGGCAGGGCAGAGACCCAGTACTTC CASSVEGGRAETQYF
NA TRBJ1-2 NA TRBV5-4 TGTGCCAGCAGCTTGGTTAGCTATGGCTACACCTTC CASSLVSYGYTF
TRBD1 TRBJ2-3 NA TRBV28 TGTGCCAGCAGATGGACAGGGGCGTCGGATACGCAGTATTTT CASRWTGASDTQYF
NA TRBJ1-4 NA TRBV7-4 TGTGCCAGCAGCCCGCACAGGCGAACTAATGAAAAACTGTTTTTT CASSPHRRTNEKLFF
TRBD1 TRBJ1-1 NA TRBV28 TGTGCCAGCAGTTCATATAACGACAGGGAAGGAGTTGAAGCTTTCTTT CASSSYNDREGVEAFF
TRBD2 TRBJ2-3 NA TRBV4-2 TGTGCCAGCAGCTCGCGACTAGCGGAGGGCACAGATACGCAGTATTTT CASSSRLAEGTDTQYF
TRBD2 TRBJ2-1 few TRBV28 TGTGCCAGCAGTTCTAGCGGGGGGAGGGAGCAGTTCTTC CASSSSGGREQFF
TRBD2 TRBJ2-1 NA TRBV6-6 TGTGCCAGCAGACGACTAGCGGGAGGAGCCGGTGAGCAGTTCTTC CASRRLAGGAGEQFF
TRBD1 TRBJ2-3 NA TRBV5-1 TGCGCCAGCTGGGACAGCCCCACAGATACGCAGTATTTT CASWDSPTDTQYF
NA TRBJ2-1 NA TRBV2 TGTGCCAGCAGTGGTGCCCAAGCCAATGAGCAGTTCTTC CASSGAQANEQFF
TRBD2 TRBJ2-3 once TRBV29-1 TGCAGCACCCTGGGGTCTAGCGGGAGTGCAGATACGCAGTATTTT CSTLGSSGSADTQYF
TRBD1 TRBJ2-7 NA TRBV6-5 TGTGCCAGCACCCCGGACAGGGCCTACGAGCAGTACTTC CASTPDRAYEQYF
TRBD2 TRBJ2-1 NA TRBV5-4 TGTGCCAGCAGCTTTGGGACTAGCGGGATGGGGGAGCAGTTCTTC CASSFGTSGMGEQFF
TRBD1 TRBJ1-1 NA TRBV27 TGTGCCAGCAGTCCACCGGGACAGGGACGCACTGAAGCTTTCTTT CASSPPGQGRTEAFF
TRBD2 TRBJ2-3 NA TRBV6-5 TGTGCCAGCAGTCTTAGCGGGAGAAGGGCAGATACGCAGTATTTT CASSLSGRRADTQYF
TRBD2 TRBJ2-3 NA TRBV13 TGTGCCAGCAGCTTCGGGGGGTACACAGATACGCAGTATTTT CASSFGGYTDTQYF
NA TRBJ1-1 NA TRBV7-9 TGTGCCAGCTTAGCAACGGGCAGGGCCACTGAAGCTTTCTTT CASLATGRATEAFF
NA TRBJ1-1 NA TRBV5-1 TGCGCCAGCAGCTTTGACACCACTGAAGCTTTCTTT CASSFDTTEAFF
TRBD2 TRBJ2-3 NA TRBV7-7 TGTGCCAGCAGCTTGAGGGCGGGAGAGTTAACAGATACGCAGTATTTT CASSLRAGELTDTQYF
NA TRBJ1-1 NA TRBV25-1 TGTGCCAGCAGACGGCAGGTGAACACTGAAGCTTTCTTT CASRRQVNTEAFF
TRBD1 TRBJ1-5 NA TRBV28 TGTGCCAGCAGCCTGACAGGGTACAATCAGCCCCAGCATTTT CASSLTGYNQPQHF
TRBD1 TRBJ1-1 NA TRBV18 TGTGCCAGCTCACCAGACAGGGGGGCTGAAGCTTTCTTT CASSPDRGAEAFF
NA TRBJ2-7 NA TRBV19 TGTGCCAGTAGTATAGTGGGCAGCTCCTACGAGCAGTACTTC CASSIVGSSYEQYF
NA TRBJ2-3 NA TRBV27 TGTGCCAGCAGTTTATTTGGGCAGAGAGATACGCAGTATTTT CASSLFGQRDTQYF
NA TRBJ2-7 few TRBV4-3 TGCGCCAGCAGCCAAGATGGTATTAGCGGCCCCTACGAGCAGTACTTC CASSQDGISGPYEQYF
NA TRBJ1-3 NA TRBV7-2 TGTGCCAGCAGCCCAAGCAGGGCCTCTGGAAACACCATATATTTT CASSPSRASGNTIYF
NA TRBJ2-7 NA TRBV6-6 TGTGCCAGCCTTGATGGGGGCACCTACGAGCAGTACTTC CASLDGGTYEQYF
NA TRBJ1-3 NA TRBV18 TGTGCCAGCTCACCACAGGGGATCTTGAGTCGCGACACCATATATTTT CASSPQGILSRDTIYF
TRBD2 TRBJ2-1 NA TRBV6-5 TGTGCCAGCAGTTACCTACGGACTAGCGGGAGTAATGAGCAGTTCTTC CASSYLRTSGSNEQFF
NA TRBJ2-7 once TRBV27 TGTGCCAGCAGTTTATTGGGACACGTCTACGAGCAGTACTTC CASSLLGHVYEQYF